The clone carrying this T cell receptor (beta chain) was counted a few times. PCR involved 60 Vbeta and 13 Jbeta primers. The repertoire was sequenced with immunoSEQ multiplex PCR; TCRdb's copy has only in-frame clones and lacks some. The sample has around 150,000 clones, around 77% seen once. Looked up from germline, CDR1 is SEHNR and CDR2 is FQNEAQ (reference sequence). The CDR3 extends over 15 amino acids. V was trimmed by 5 bases and J by 1 base, leaving 14 bases between them. This entry comes from a study of cytomegalovirus exposure and HLA in healthy donors. The receptor was derived from a man aged 25-40 years in good health and CMV-seronegative. Sequencing was done on a sample of PBMCs. The chain couples TRBV7-9 to TRBJ1-1; D gene uncertain. Here the CDR3 DNA reads TGTGCCAGCAGCGTATGGAGGGAGCGGAACACTGAAGCTTTCTTT. This encodes CASSVWRERNTEAFF.